The entry below describes one T cell receptor (beta chain). These data belong to a study of control samples from healthy donors and cancer patients. The germline gives CDR1 GTSNPN, CDR2 SVGIG (reference sequence). This CDR3 is built from 12 residues. Losses at the gene ends were 3 bases for V and 8 bases for J; bases not matched to a gene: 6. Repertoires were generated with immunoSEQ multiplex PCR, while TCRdb's copy carries only in-frame clones and drops some. The sample holds 150,000 to 200,000 clones, 70% to 90% seen once. This clonotype was sampled from a man aged 18 to 30 in good health. The J gene is TRBJ1-2, the V gene TRBV30, with 7 positions matching TRBD1. Source material: blood. CDR3 sequence: CAWSVGGGGYTF. In DNA form, the CDR3 reads TGTGCCTGGAGCGTAGGGGGCGGAGGCTACACCTTC.